This TCR beta chain was sequenced during a study of T cell responses to AZD1222 COVID-19 vaccine. General study points: Clonal diversity was possibly underestimated; the donors were predominantly white British and more often female. There were repertoire samples only from the period after the peak T cell response.

Germline lookup yields CDR1 MDHEN and CDR2 SYDVKM. The CDR3 contains 13 residues. Trimming cost V 6 bases and J 5 bases, with 11 bases left between them. Whether given at about 4 or about 12 weeks, second doses were pooled. Sequenced by immunoSEQ multiplex PCR; TCRdb stores in-frame clones only, minus some. The sample holds 73,000 or so clones; around three quarters are singletons and the top ten take 47%. The sample holds a few counts of this clone. Its antigen is not identified. Sequences were derived from peripheral blood, sampled 28 days after the second AZD1222 dose. The sequence was collected from an adult who received the AZD1222 COVID-19 vaccine. J is TRBJ2-1 and V is TRBV28; weak D call: TRBD2 (5 bases). CDR3 residues: CASSPRVDNEQFF. DNA for the CDR3: TGTGCCAGCAGCCCGAGGGTTGACAATGAGCAGTTCTTC. Together with reference TRBV28 and TRBJ2-1, the CDR3 gives the full variable domain: DVKVTQSSRYLVKRTGEKVFLECVQDMDHENMFWYRQDPGLGLRLIYFSYDVKMKEKGDIPEGYSVSREKKERFSLILESASTNQTSMYLCASSPRVDNEQFFGPGTRLTVL.